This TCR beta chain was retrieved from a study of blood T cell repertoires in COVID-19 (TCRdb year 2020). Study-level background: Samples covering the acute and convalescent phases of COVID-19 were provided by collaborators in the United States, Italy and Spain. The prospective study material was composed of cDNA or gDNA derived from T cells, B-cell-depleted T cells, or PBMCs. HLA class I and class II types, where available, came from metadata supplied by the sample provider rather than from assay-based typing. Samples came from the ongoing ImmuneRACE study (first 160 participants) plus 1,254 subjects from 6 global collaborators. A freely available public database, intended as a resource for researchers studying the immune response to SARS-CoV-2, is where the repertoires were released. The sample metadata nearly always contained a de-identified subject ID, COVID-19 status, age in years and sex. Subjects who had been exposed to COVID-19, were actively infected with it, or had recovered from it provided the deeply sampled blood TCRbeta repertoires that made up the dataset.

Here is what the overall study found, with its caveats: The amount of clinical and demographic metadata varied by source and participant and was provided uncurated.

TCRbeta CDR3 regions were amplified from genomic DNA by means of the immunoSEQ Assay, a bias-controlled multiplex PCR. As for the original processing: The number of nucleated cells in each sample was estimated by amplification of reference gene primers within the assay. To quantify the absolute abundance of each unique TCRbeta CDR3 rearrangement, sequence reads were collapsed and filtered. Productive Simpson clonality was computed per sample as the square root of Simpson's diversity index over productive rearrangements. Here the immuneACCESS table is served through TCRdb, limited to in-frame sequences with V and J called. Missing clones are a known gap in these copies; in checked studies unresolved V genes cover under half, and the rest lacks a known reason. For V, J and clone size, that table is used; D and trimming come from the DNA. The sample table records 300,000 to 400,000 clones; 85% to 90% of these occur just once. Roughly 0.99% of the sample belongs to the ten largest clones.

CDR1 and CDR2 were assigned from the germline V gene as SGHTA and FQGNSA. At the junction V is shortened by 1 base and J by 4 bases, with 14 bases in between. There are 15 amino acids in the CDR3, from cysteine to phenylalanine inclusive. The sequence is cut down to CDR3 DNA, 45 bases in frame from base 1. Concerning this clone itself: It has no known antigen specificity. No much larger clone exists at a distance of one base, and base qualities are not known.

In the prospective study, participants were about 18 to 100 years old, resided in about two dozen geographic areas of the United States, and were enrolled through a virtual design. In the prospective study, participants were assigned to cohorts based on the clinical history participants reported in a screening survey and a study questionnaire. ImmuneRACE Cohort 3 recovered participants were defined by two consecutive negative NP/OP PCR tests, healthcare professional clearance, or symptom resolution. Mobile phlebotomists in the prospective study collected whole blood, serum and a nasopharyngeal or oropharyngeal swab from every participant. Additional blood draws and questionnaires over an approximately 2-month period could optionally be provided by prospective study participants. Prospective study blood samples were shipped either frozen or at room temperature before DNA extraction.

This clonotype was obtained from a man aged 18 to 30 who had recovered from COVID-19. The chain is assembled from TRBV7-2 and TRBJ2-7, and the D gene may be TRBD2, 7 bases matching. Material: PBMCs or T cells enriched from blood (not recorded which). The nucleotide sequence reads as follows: TGTGCCAGCAGCTTAGAGGGGGGGAGGGATTACGAGCAGTACTTC. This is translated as CASSLEGGRDYEQYF. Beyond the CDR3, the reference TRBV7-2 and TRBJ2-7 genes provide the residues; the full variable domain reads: GAGVSQSPSNKVTEKGKDVELRCDPISGHTALYWYRQSLGQGLEFLIYFQGNSAPDKSGLPSDRFSAERTGGSVSTLTIQRTQQEDSAVYLCASSLEGGRDYEQYFGPGTRLTVT.